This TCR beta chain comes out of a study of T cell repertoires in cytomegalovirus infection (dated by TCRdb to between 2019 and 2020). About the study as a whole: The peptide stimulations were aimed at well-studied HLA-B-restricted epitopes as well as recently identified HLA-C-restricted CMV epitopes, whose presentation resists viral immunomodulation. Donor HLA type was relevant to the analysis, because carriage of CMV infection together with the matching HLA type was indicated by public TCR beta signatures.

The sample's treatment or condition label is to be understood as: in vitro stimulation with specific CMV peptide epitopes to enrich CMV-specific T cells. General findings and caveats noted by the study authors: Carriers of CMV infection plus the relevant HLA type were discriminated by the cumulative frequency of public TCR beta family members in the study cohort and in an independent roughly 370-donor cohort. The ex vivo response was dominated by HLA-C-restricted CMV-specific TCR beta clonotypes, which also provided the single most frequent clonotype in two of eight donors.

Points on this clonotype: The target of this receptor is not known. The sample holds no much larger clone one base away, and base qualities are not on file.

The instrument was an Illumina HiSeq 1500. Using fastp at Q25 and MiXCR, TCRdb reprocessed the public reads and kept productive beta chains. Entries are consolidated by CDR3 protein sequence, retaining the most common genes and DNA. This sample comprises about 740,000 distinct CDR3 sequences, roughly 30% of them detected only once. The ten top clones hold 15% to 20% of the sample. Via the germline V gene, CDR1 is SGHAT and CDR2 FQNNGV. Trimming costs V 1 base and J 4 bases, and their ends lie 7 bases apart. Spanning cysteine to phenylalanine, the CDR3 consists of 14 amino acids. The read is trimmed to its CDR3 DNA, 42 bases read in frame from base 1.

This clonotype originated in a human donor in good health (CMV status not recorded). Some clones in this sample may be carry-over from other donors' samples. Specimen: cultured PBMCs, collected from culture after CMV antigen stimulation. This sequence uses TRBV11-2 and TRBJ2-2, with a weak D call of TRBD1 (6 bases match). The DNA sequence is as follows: TGTGCCAGCAGCTTAGGGGGGCCCACCGGGGAGCTGTTTTTT. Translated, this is CASSLGGPTGELFF.